These 15 T cell receptor beta chains were sequenced from one sample in a study of cytomegalovirus exposure and HLA in healthy donors. Vbeta (60) and Jbeta (13) primers were used in the PCR. TCRdb's table, derived via immunoSEQ multiplex PCR, lists solely in-frame clones and lacks some. The sample consists of 200,000 or so clones, 65% to 85% of them appearing once. Sequenced: PBMCs. These receptors originate from a boy aged 2 to 10 in good health and CMV-seronegative.

The CDR3: CSSPGQGNEQFF. CDR3 sequence (DNA): TGCAGCTCTCCCGGACAGGGAAATGAGCAGTTCTTC. This chain uses TRBV29-1 with TRBJ2-1, with 8 bases matching TRBD1. Germline-derived CDR1 and CDR2 are SQVTM and ANQGSEA. The V segment lost 8 bases and the J segment 7 bases; nucleotides outside the gene matches: 7. The CDR3 covers 12 residues.

DNA of the CDR3: TGTGCCAGCAGTTTACAGGGGAGTCTTTCACCCCTCCACTTT. Protein: CASSLQGSLSPLHF. The chain employs TRBV27 and TRBJ1-6; tentative D call: TRBD1 (6 bases). Germline loops: CDR1 MNHEY, CDR2 SMNVEV (reference sequence). With 2 bases removed from V and 9 bases from J, the gap between germline ends came to 11 bases. This CDR3 has 14 amino acids.

The chain carries TRBV11-1 and TRBJ2-1; D remains ambiguous. Per the germline V gene, CDR1 is SGHAT and CDR2 is FQDESV (reference sequence). V lost 1 base, J lost 5 bases, and 3 bases lay in between. The CDR3 is made up of 12 amino acids. Here the CDR3 reads CASSLDNNEQFF. DNA for the CDR3: TGTGCCAGCAGCTTAGATAACAATGAGCAGTTCTTC. The variable domain in full, completed from reference TRBV11-1 and TRBJ2-1, reads EAEVAQSPRYKITEKSQAVAFWCDPISGHATLYWYRQILGQGPELLVQFQDESVVDDSQLPKDRFSAERLKGVDSTLKIQPAELGDSAMYLCASSLDNNEQFFGPGTRLTVL.

This sequence joins TRBV7-9 and TRBJ2-3; unclear D gene. Trimming shortened V by 5 bases and J by 2 bases, and 5 bases separated the two germline ends. CDR1 and CDR2 from the germline V gene are SEHNR and FQNEAQ (reference sequence). This CDR3 region has 12 residues. The CDR3 DNA is TGTGCCAGCAGCCCTTCCACAGATACGCAGTATTTT. Encoded protein: CASSPSTDTQYF.

The genes are TRBV27 and TRBJ2-1; D is uncertain. The CDR3 runs 17 residues. V was shortened by 2 bases and J by 2 bases, with 16 bases between the two germline ends. Germline V CDR1 and CDR2: MNHEY, SMNVEV (reference sequence). The CDR3 nucleotides are TGTGCCAGCAGTTTACCTCCCCTAGTTCCCCCCTACAATGAGCAGTTCTTC. Translation gives CASSLPPLVPPYNEQFF.

This clone was observed once. In the same sample, other DNA sequences code for this CDR3. The chain recombines TRBV6-1 with TRBJ1-1; tentatively, D is TRBD1 (5 bases). Per the germline V gene, CDR1 is MNHNS and CDR2 is SASEGT. The V end lost 5 bases, the J end lost 0 bases, and 13 bases lay between the germline ends. CDR3 length: 15 residues. CDR3 amino acids: CASSSPGGMNTEAFF. In nucleotides, the CDR3 is TGTGCCAGCAGTTCCCCGGGGGGGATGAACACTGAAGCTTTCTTT.

The chain is built from TRBV4-1 and TRBJ2-7; TRBD2 is a possible D gene (6 bases). V lost 5 bases and J lost 2, with 10 bases in between. The germline V gene encodes CDR1 MGHRA and CDR2 YSYEKL. The CDR3 sequence is 13 residues long. The CDR3 DNA reads as TGCGCCAGCAGCGCCGGACTACCCTACGAGCAGTACTTC. Residues: CASSAGLPYEQYF.

The J gene is TRBJ1-6, the V gene TRBV9; TRBD1 aligns across 7 bases. V gave up 2 bases and J gave up 8 bases; unmatched junction bases: 4. Germline-derived CDR1 and CDR2 are SGDLS and YYNGEE. CDR3 length equals 14 residues. The CDR3 loop is CASSVGTVYSPLHF. The DNA of the CDR3 is TGTGCCAGCAGCGTCGGGACAGTTTATTCACCCCTCCACTTT.

The CDR3 DNA sequence: TGTGCCAGCAGTTACTCTTGGGCAGGGTTGGCTTTCTTT. It codes for CASSYSWAGLAFF. The V call is TRBV6-5, the J call TRBJ1-1, with D tentatively TRBD1 (5 bases). The CDR3 is made up of 13 amino acids. Per the germline V gene, CDR1 is MNHEY and CDR2 is SVGAGI. V dropped 0 bases and J dropped 11 bases, with 13 bases sitting between them.

This clone appeared a single time. The CDR3 is CASSFRGVGETQYF. Here the CDR3 DNA reads TGTGCCAGCAGCTTTCGGGGGGTCGGTGAGACCCAGTACTTC. This chain links TRBV11-3 with TRBJ2-5, with 7 bases matching TRBD2. Trimming removed 3 bases from V and 5 bases from J; junction bases left unmatched: 6. Germline V gene sequence: CDR1 SGHNT, CDR2 YENEEA. This CDR3 is 14 amino acids long.

Notes on this clone: The junction differs from germline at one of its ends, possibly a read error. V gene TRBV5-4 combines with J gene TRBJ1-5, with D possibly being TRBD1 (5 bases). Germline CDR1 reads SGHNT; CDR2 reads YYREEE (reference sequence). The CDR3 covers 13 residues. The CDR3, as DNA: TGTGCCAGTAGCTCGGGGGGGGATCAGCCCCAGCATTTT. Protein product: CASSSGGDQPQHF.

Of note for this clone: Relative to the germline gene, one junction end is altered; a read error may explain this. This sequence joins TRBV7-7 and TRBJ1-5; 8 bases map to TRBD1. The CDR3 sequence is 19 residues long. The germline V gene encodes CDR1 SSHAT and CDR2 FNYEAQ (reference sequence). The CDR3 region has the DNA TGTGCTAGCAGCATGGTGCAGGGGGCGAGGGGGTATAGCAATCAGCCCCAGCATTTT. As protein: CASSMVQGARGYSNQPQHF. Full variable domain (missing parts from reference TRBV7-7 and TRBJ1-5): GAGVSQSPRYKVTKRGQDVTLRCDPISSHATLYWYQQALGQGPEFLTYFNYEAQPDKSGLPSDRFSAERPEGSISTLTIQRTEQRDSAMYRCASSMVQGARGYSNQPQHFGDGTRLSIL.

In its sample, this clone was seen a few times. The chain joins TRBV4-2 to TRBJ1-1, with D possibly being TRBD1 (5 bases). The CDR3 extends over 16 amino acids. Germline CDR1 and CDR2: LGHNA and YNFKEQ. V was clipped by 0 bases and J by 4 bases, with 15 bases between them. This chain's CDR3 is CASSQDGVGRGTEAFF. CDR3 DNA: TGTGCCAGCAGCCAAGATGGGGTAGGGAGGGGCACTGAAGCTTTCTTT.

This chain uses TRBV5-8 with TRBJ1-2, with no clear D. V lost 0 bases and J lost 2, with 8 bases in between. Germline CDR1 reads SGHTS; CDR2 reads YDEGEE. The CDR3 length is 14 residues. The CDR3 DNA is TGTGCCAGCAGCTTGGGCGGAAGGAACTATGGCTACACCTTC. Translation gives CASSLGGRNYGYTF.

The rearrangement joins TRBV5-6 to TRBJ1-6, with D uncertain. From germline, CDR1 is SGHDT and CDR2 YYEEEE. The CDR3 covers 13 residues. The ends were cut back, 0 bases at V and 8 bases at J, with 6 bases in the middle. CDR3 bases: TGTGCCAGCAGCTTGGGACAAGATTCACCCCTCCACTTT. Residues: CASSLGQDSPLHF. The whole variable domain, remainder taken from reference TRBV5-6 and TRBJ1-6, is DAGVTQSPTHLIKTRGQQVTLRCSPKSGHDTVSWYQQALGQGPQFIFQYYEEEERQRGNFPDRFSGHQFPNYSSELNVNALLLGDSALYLCASSLGQDSPLHFGNGTRLTVT.